This passage covers 28 T cell receptor beta chains from one sample sequenced in a study of human T cells and chemical hapten exposure. MiXCR, run by TCRdb on the RACE reads, gives a single entry per CDR3 protein. This table has about 270,000 distinct CDR3 sequences, roughly 7.4% appearing once. Time point: pre-sensitization, week 0. The treatment is: therapeutic diphenylcyclopropenone sensitization with weekly scalp DPC. The sequences come from whole blood, collected in connection with sensitization to the hapten diphenylcyclopropenone (DPC). Receptors originate from a man aged 18 to 29 with alopecia areata. Some clones in this sample may be carry-over from other donors' samples.

The chain links TRBV9 to TRBJ2-5, with 8 bases aligning to TRBD2. The CDR3 has 15 amino acids. Germline-derived CDR1 and CDR2 are SGDLS and YYNGEE. With 1 base clipped from V and 1 base from J, the junction kept 3 bases outside the gene matches. The CDR3 nucleotides read TGTGCCAGCAGCGTACAAGCGGGGGTCCAAGAGACCCAGTACTTC. Encoded protein: CASSVQAGVQETQYF.

In this sample, this clonotype turned up many times. The genes are TRBV7-2 and TRBJ1-2, with 7 nucleotides matching TRBD1. The V gene's germline CDR1 is SGHTA and CDR2 FQGNSA. The ends lost 5 bases at V and 14 bases at J; junction bases unmatched: 8. The CDR3 totals 11 residues. CDR3 sequence reads: CASSTGQDPTF. The CDR3 DNA reads TGTGCCAGCAGCACCGGACAGGACCCTACCTTC.

This clonotype was counted between two and nine times. The chain recombines TRBV9 with TRBJ2-2, with 10 positions matching TRBD1. The CDR3 has 17 residues. The V and J ends lost 0 bases and 3 bases, in that order; junction bases with no gene match: 5. Germline V CDR1 and CDR2: SGDLS, YYNGEE. The CDR3 loop is CASSVARTGGHTGELFF. In nucleotides, the CDR3 is TGTGCCAGCAGCGTAGCGAGGACAGGGGGACACACCGGGGAGCTGTTTTTT.

The genes are TRBV5-1 and TRBJ2-5; D is uncertain. V was clipped by 0 bases and J by 4 bases, with 4 bases between them. Germline CDR1 SGHRS, CDR2 YFSETQ. The CDR3 sequence is 12 residues long. CDR3 sequence reads: CASSLDLETQYF. As DNA, the CDR3 is TGCGCCAGCAGCTTGGATTTAGAGACCCAGTACTTC.

In regard to this clonotype: A much larger clone lies one base from this, so it may be a read error. The chain couples TRBV6-2 or TRBV6-3 to TRBJ2-1; D is undetermined. Germline lookup yields CDR1 MNHEY and CDR2 SVGEGT. The CDR3 spans 13 residues. CDR3 DNA sequence: TGTACCAGCAGTTACAAGGAGAATAATGAGCAGTTCTTC. Its protein product is CTSSYKENNEQFF.

The gene calls are TRBV10-3 and TRBJ1-2; no reliable D call. The CDR3 runs to 13 residues. Between the trimmed V and J ends, which lost 3 bases and 8 bases, there was a span of 13 bases. Per the germline V gene, CDR1 is ENHRY and CDR2 is SYGVKD. This chain's CDR3 is CAISDSGRRGYTF. In DNA form, the CDR3 reads TGTGCCATCAGTGATTCGGGGAGGCGCGGCTACACCTTC.

This clonotype was observed many times. The chain uses TRBV10-2 and TRBJ2-7, with D hard to call. Germline CDR1 is WSHSY and CDR2 is SAAADI. V was pared by 7 bases and J by 0 bases, with 16 bases between. The CDR3 is 15 amino acids. Here the CDR3 reads CASTGEQLPSYEQYF. The CDR3 nucleotides are TGCGCCAGCACCGGAGAGCAACTACCCTCCTACGAGCAGTACTTC.

V gene TRBV11-3 combines with J gene TRBJ2-5; the D gene is possibly TRBD2 (5 bases). Trimming left V 3 bases short and J 2 bases short, with 13 bases between. Germline CDR1 and CDR2: SGHNT and YENEEA. This CDR3 is built from 15 residues. The CDR3 sequence: CASSLGRTLQETQYF. Written as DNA, the CDR3 is TGTGCCAGCAGCTTGGGTCGGACTTTACAAGAGACCCAGTACTTC.

This clonotype was seen repeatedly, ten times or more. This sequence joins TRBV6-2 or TRBV6-3 and TRBJ1-1; D might be TRBD1 (5 bases). The ends were cut back, 4 bases at V and 0 bases at J, with 12 bases in the middle. CDR3 length: 15 amino acids. Per germline, CDR1 MNHEY and CDR2 SVGEGT. The CDR3 bases are TGTGCCAGCAGTTCAGATGGGACGGTGAACACTGAAGCTTTCTTT. It specifies CASSSDGTVNTEAFF.

This clonotype came up a few times. This rearrangement joins TRBV6-5 to TRBJ1-5, with TRBD1 matching over 7 bases. The germline CDR1 and CDR2 sequences are MNHEY and SVGAGI. CDR3 length equals 14 residues. Trimming took 5 bases from V and 5 from J; bases not matched to a gene: 6. CDR3 sequence: CASSEGTVHQPQHF. The CDR3 coding sequence is TGTGCCAGCAGTGAGGGGACAGTTCATCAGCCCCAGCATTTT.

The chain uses TRBV20-1 and TRBJ2-7; D unresolved. This CDR3 region has 15 residues. With 5 bases removed from V and 0 bases from J, the gap between germline ends came to 17 bases. Germline values: CDR1 DFQATT, CDR2 SNEGSKA (reference sequence). CDR3 protein: CSAGFNAAFSYEQYF. In nucleotides, the CDR3 is TGCAGTGCTGGATTTAACGCCGCGTTCTCCTACGAGCAGTACTTC.

The V and J genes are TRBV9 and TRBJ2-5; D remains unclear. Germline values: CDR1 SGDLS, CDR2 YYNGEE. The CDR3 loop spans 14 amino acids. Trimming took off 4 bases at V and 0 bases at J, with 10 bases between the two ends. This CDR3 reads CASSPTWDQETQYF. The CDR3 nucleotides read TGTGCCAGCAGCCCAACCTGGGACCAAGAGACCCAGTACTTC.

There are a few counts of this clonotype. This chain uses TRBV20-1 with TRBJ2-1; tentative D call: TRBD2 (6 bases). Trimming cost V 1 base and J 4 bases, with 8 bases left between them. The germline gives CDR1 DFQATT, CDR2 SNEGSKA (reference sequence). The length of the CDR3 is 13 residues. The CDR3 region has the DNA TGCAGTGCTAGAGGGACTACTTACAATGAGCAGTTCTTC. Protein: CSARGTTYNEQFF.

This clonotype was picked up a small number of times. The chain recombines TRBV7-9 with TRBJ2-1; D may be TRBD1 (5 bases). The CDR3 loop spans 16 amino acids. The V gene's germline CDR1 is SEHNR and CDR2 FQNEAQ (reference sequence). Trimming cost V 3 bases and J 4 bases, with 16 bases left between them. In DNA form, the CDR3 reads TGTGCCAGCAGCTTGCCTCGGGCAGGGTCGTACAATGAGCAGTTCTTC. The encoded protein is CASSLPRAGSYNEQFF.

This clonotype showed up just a few times. This rearrangement joins TRBV7-9 to TRBJ2-2; D is unresolved. Trimming removed 8 bases from V and 3 bases from J, with 10 bases in between. CDR1 and CDR2 (germline): SEHNR, FQNEAQ (reference sequence). The CDR3 runs 13 residues. The CDR3 DNA sequence: TGTGCCAGCGGCCGAGGTTACACCGGGGAGCTGTTTTTT. Translated, it gives CASGRGYTGELFF.

The chain uses TRBV4-3 and TRBJ1-1; D gene unclear. The V gene lost 1 base and the J gene lost 0 bases, with 12 bases spanning the gap. CDR3 length: 16 amino acids. Looked up from germline, CDR1 is LGHNA and CDR2 is YSLEER. The DNA for the CDR3 is TGCGCCAGCAGCCAAGTTAAAGGTACAATGAACACTGAAGCTTTCTTT. It codes for CASSQVKGTMNTEAFF.

J is TRBJ1-5 and V is TRBV25-1, with a possible D match to TRBD1 (5 bases). V was trimmed by 1 base and J by 4 bases, leaving 14 bases between them. This CDR3 spans 16 amino acids. Looked up from germline, CDR1 is MGHDK and CDR2 is SYGVNS. CDR3 bases: TGTGCCAGCAGTGAATCGGAGGTGGGGGGTAATCAGCCCCAGCATTTT. Protein: CASSESEVGGNQPQHF. The variable domain in full, with the rest retrieved from reference TRBV25-1 and TRBJ1-5, is EADIYQTPRYLVIGTGKKITLECSQTMGHDKMYWYQQDPGMELHLIHYSYGVNSTEKGDLSSESTVSRIRTEHFPLTLESARPSHTSQYLCASSESEVGGNQPQHFGDGTRLSIL.

This clonotype was observed at least ten times. The genes are TRBV4-3 and TRBJ1-4, with no clear D. The V gene's germline CDR1 is LGHNA and CDR2 YSLEER. Trimming pared 0 bases from V and 8 bases from J, leaving 10 bases between. The length of the CDR3 is 14 residues. CDR3 in DNA: TGCGCCAGCAGCCAAGAGTCGTCCGTGGAAAAACTGTTTTTT. Translated: CASSQESSVEKLFF.

The chain uses TRBV7-9 and TRBJ1-4; the match to TRBD1 covers 8 bases. CDR1 and CDR2 (germline): SEHNR, FQNEAQ (reference sequence). V shed 4 bases, J shed 8 bases, and the junction held 9 bases outside the gene matches. CDR3 length: 15 residues. The CDR3 region has the DNA TGTGCCAGCAGCTACAAACAGGGGGAGGGGGAAAAACTGTTTTTT. The encoded protein is CASSYKQGEGEKLFF.

The sample holds many counts of this clonotype. The gene calls are TRBV5-1 and TRBJ1-5, with TRBD1 matching 8 bases. This CDR3 is built from 14 residues. Germline values: CDR1 SGHRS, CDR2 YFSETQ. The J segment lost 7 bases and the V segment lost 2 bases, leaving 5 bases of the junction unmatched. CDR3 region: CASSLGTGGQPQHF. CDR3 nucleotide sequence: TGCGCCAGCAGCTTAGGGACAGGAGGGCAGCCCCAGCATTTT.

V is TRBV5-1 and J is TRBJ2-5; TRBD1 matches at 11 bases. The V and J ends lost 1 base and 2 bases, in that order; junction bases with no gene match: 7. Germline V gene sequence: CDR1 SGHRS, CDR2 YFSETQ. The CDR3 loop spans 17 amino acids. CDR3 nucleotide sequence: TGCGCCAGCAGCTTGCGGACAGGGGGCGGTGGACAAGAGACCCAGTACTTC. It specifies CASSLRTGGGGQETQYF.

This chain links TRBV28 with TRBJ2-1, with TRBD1 matching over 12 bases. The J segment lost 10 bases and the V segment lost 4 bases, leaving 8 bases of the junction unmatched. The CDR3 is 15 amino acids. In germline, CDR1 is MDHEN, CDR2 SYDVKM. The CDR3 spells CASSSSGTGGREQFF. CDR3 DNA: TGTGCCAGCAGTTCCTCCGGGACAGGGGGCAGGGAGCAGTTCTTC. The full variable domain, in which reference TRBV28 and TRBJ2-1 provide the parts outside the CDR3, is DVKVTQSSRYLVKRTGEKVFLECVQDMDHENMFWYRQDPGLGLRLIYFSYDVKMKEKGDIPEGYSVSREKKERFSLILESASTNQTSMYLCASSSSGTGGREQFFGPGTRLTVL.

The rearrangement joins TRBV9 to TRBJ2-3; D may match TRBD1 or TRBD2 (5 bases each). The CDR3 totals 14 residues. V lost 0 bases and J lost 0, with 5 bases in between. Germline CDR1 reads SGDLS; CDR2 reads YYNGEE. The CDR3 sequence is CASSVGDSTDTQYF. As DNA, the CDR3 is TGTGCCAGCAGCGTAGGGGACAGCACAGATACGCAGTATTTT.

Only a few counts were recorded for this clonotype. The chain is built from TRBV20-1 and TRBJ1-2; D remains ambiguous. Trimming shortened V by 0 bases and J by 4 bases, and 9 bases separated the two germline ends. Looked up from germline, CDR1 is DFQATT and CDR2 is SNEGSKA (reference sequence). The CDR3 has 13 amino acids. The CDR3 loop reads CSAREGNIYGYTF. CDR3 DNA: TGCAGTGCTAGAGAGGGGAATATCTATGGCTACACCTTC.

This clonotype showed up many times. An end of the junction differs from the germline gene, which may be a read error. The J gene is TRBJ1-5, the V gene TRBV27; no clear D. The CDR3 is made up of 15 amino acids. Germline V gene sequence: CDR1 MNHEY, CDR2 SMNVEV (reference sequence). The CDR3 loop is CASSWTGLSNQPQHF. The CDR3 DNA follows: TGCGCCAGCAGCTGGACCGGACTTAGCAATCAGCCCCAGCATTTT.

This clonotype was detected many times. This chain links TRBV4-1 with TRBJ1-4, with a possible D match to TRBD1 (5 bases). V was pared by 0 bases and J by 4 bases, with 15 bases between. The CDR3 length is 17 residues. Germline CDR1 reads MGHRA; CDR2 reads YSYEKL. The CDR3 here is CASSQDVRGTINEKLFF. The CDR3 DNA follows: TGCGCCAGCAGCCAAGACGTCCGGGGCACAATTAATGAAAAACTGTTTTTT.

This chain uses TRBV6-5 with TRBJ2-5, with 7 bases that match TRBD1. The J segment lost 2 bases and the V segment lost 0 bases, leaving 3 bases of the junction unmatched. Germline V gene lookup returns CDR1 MNHEY and CDR2 SVGAGI. This CDR3 has 15 amino acids. For the CDR3, the DNA is TGTGCCAGCAGTTACTCGACAGGGCGTCAAGAGACCCAGTACTTC. Amino acid sequence: CASSYSTGRQETQYF.

This chain uses TRBV11-2 with TRBJ2-1; tentative D call: TRBD2 (6 bases). V lost 5 bases, J lost 4 bases, and 9 bases lay in between. This CDR3 comprises 13 residues. The germline gives CDR1 SGHAT, CDR2 FQNNGV. The DNA for the CDR3 is TGTGCCAGCAGCCGAAGCGGGTACAATGAGCAGTTCTTC. Amino acid sequence: CASSRSGYNEQFF.